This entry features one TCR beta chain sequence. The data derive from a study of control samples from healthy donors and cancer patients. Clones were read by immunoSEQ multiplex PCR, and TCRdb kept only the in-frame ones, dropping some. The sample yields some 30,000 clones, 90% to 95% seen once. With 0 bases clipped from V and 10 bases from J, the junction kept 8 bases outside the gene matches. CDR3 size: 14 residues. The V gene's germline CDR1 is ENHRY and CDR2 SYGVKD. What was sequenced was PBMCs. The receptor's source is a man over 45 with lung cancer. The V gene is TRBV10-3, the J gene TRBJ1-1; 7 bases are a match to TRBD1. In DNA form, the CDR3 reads TGTGCCATCAGTGAGTCGGAAGGGGCAGGGGGAGCTTTCTTT. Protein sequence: CAISESEGAGGAFF.